The clone carrying this TCR beta chain was seen a few times. The antigen is unknown. The CDR3 covers 14 residues. The V gene's germline CDR1 is SGHTA and CDR2 FQGNSA. Trimming removed 4 bases from V and 2 bases from J, with 11 bases in between. These data belong to a study of T-cell memory formation after mild COVID-19. Whole-study results and caveats: Among clones contracting day 15 to 85, CD4/CD8 was balanced, whereas later expanders leaned CD4+.

TCRdb fed the 5' RACE reads into MiXCR, producing one record per CDR3 protein. The repertoire holds over 55,000 distinct CDR3 sequences, with less than 15% as singletons. The sequence was collected from a man between 18 and 35 years old who had mild COVID-19 (a few samples of this study predate the infection). Cell type and time point are not known. The sample taken for sequencing was PBMCs or a T cell subset sorted from them (not recorded which). This rearrangement joins TRBV7-2 to TRBJ1-1, with no clear D. CDR3 protein: CASSSDALNTEAFF. The CDR3 nucleotides read TGTGCCAGCAGCTCAGACGCGCTTAACACTGAAGCTTTCTTT.